This is a list of T cell receptor beta chains from one sample in a study of blood T cell repertoires in COVID-19. Repertoires were generated with immunoSEQ multiplex PCR, while TCRdb's copy carries only in-frame clones and drops some. The sample has around 170,000 clones; 74% are singletons. The material sequenced was peripheral blood. These TCRs come from a woman over 75 with acute or convalescent COVID-19. The CDR3 runs from the conserved cysteine through the conserved F or W. A D gene is named only where the DNA matches it firmly. Size is omitted from some rows. Given values are once, few, many or a class for expanded clones.

V gene: TRBV3-1/TRBV3-2; J gene: TRBJ1-2; clone size: .; D gene: .; CDR3 DNA: TGTGCCAGCAGCCAAGGTTGGGGGCAAAGTGGCTACACCTTC; CDR3 protein: CASSQGWGQSGYTF
V gene: TRBV7-9; J gene: TRBJ2-1; clone size: .; D gene: TRBD2; CDR3 DNA: TGTGCCAGCCTACCGAGGGGTAGCGGGTACAATGAGCAGTTCTTC; CDR3 protein: CASLPRGSGYNEQFF
V gene: TRBV4-1; J gene: TRBJ1-5; clone size: .; D gene: TRBD1; CDR3 DNA: TGCGCCAGCAGCCAGGACAGGACGGAAAGCAATCAGCCCCAGCATTTT; CDR3 protein: CASSQDRTESNQPQHF
V gene: TRBV28; J gene: TRBJ2-7; clone size: few; D gene: .; CDR3 DNA: TGTGCCAGCAGTACAGGTGCTGTCTCCTACGAGCAGTACTTC; CDR3 protein: CASSTGAVSYEQYF
V gene: TRBV15; J gene: TRBJ2-7; clone size: .; D gene: .; CDR3 DNA: TGTGCCACCAGCTCCAGGGGCGGGAGCCTCCACGAGCAGTACTTC; CDR3 protein: CATSSRGGSLHEQYF
V gene: TRBV28; J gene: TRBJ2-3; clone size: few; D gene: TRBD2; CDR3 DNA: TGTGCCAGCAGTCCCCGCCGGGGGGGAAACACAGATACGCAGTATTTT; CDR3 protein: CASSPRRGGNTDTQYF
V gene: TRBV27; J gene: TRBJ1-6; clone size: .; D gene: .; CDR3 DNA: TGTGCCAGCGTCAAACGCCGGGATTCACCCCTCCACTTT; CDR3 protein: CASVKRRDSPLHF
V gene: TRBV5-4; J gene: TRBJ1-5; clone size: .; D gene: .; CDR3 DNA: TGTGCCAGCAGCTTTGGGGAGGGCCAGCCCCAGCATTTT; CDR3 protein: CASSFGEGQPQHF
V gene: TRBV7-9; J gene: TRBJ1-2; clone size: few; D gene: .; CDR3 DNA: TGTGCCAGCAGCTTTGTCGGGTCCTATGGCTACACCTTC; CDR3 protein: CASSFVGSYGYTF
V gene: TRBV27; J gene: TRBJ1-5; clone size: .; D gene: .; CDR3 DNA: TGTGCCAGCAGTATAACAGGGTTGGGCAATCAGCCCCAGCATTTT; CDR3 protein: CASSITGLGNQPQHF
V gene: TRBV6-5; J gene: TRBJ2-7; clone size: few; D gene: .; CDR3 DNA: TGTGCCAGCAGTTTAGCGGAGAAATACTACGAGCAGTACTTC; CDR3 protein: CASSLAEKYYEQYF
V gene: TRBV11-3; J gene: TRBJ2-2; clone size: .; D gene: TRBD1; CDR3 DNA: TGTGCCAGCAGCTTAGGCGGGCAAACAGGGGGCAGGACCGGGGAGCTGTTTTTT; CDR3 protein: CASSLGGQTGGRTGELFF
V gene: TRBV5-4; J gene: TRBJ2-3; clone size: .; D gene: TRBD2; CDR3 DNA: TGTGCCAGCAGCTTGTATCTAGCGGGAGTCCCCGATACGCAGTATTTT; CDR3 protein: CASSLYLAGVPDTQYF
V gene: TRBV29-1; J gene: TRBJ1-2; clone size: .; D gene: .; CDR3 DNA: TGCAGCCCCCGGAGGAGGGGACGATATGGCTACACCTTC; CDR3 protein: CSPRRRGRYGYTF
V gene: TRBV30; J gene: TRBJ2-5; clone size: .; D gene: TRBD2; CDR3 DNA: TGTGCCTGGACTAGCGGCTCCCAAGAGACCCAGTACTTC; CDR3 protein: CAWTSGSQETQYF
V gene: TRBV28; J gene: TRBJ2-7; clone size: once; D gene: .; CDR3 DNA: TGTGCCAGCAGACAGGGGAGGAACGAGCAGTACTTC; CDR3 protein: CASRQGRNEQYF
V gene: TRBV27; J gene: TRBJ2-1; clone size: .; D gene: .; CDR3 DNA: TGTGCCAGCAGCCAAGATGCTAGCTCCTACAATGAGCAGTTCTTC; CDR3 protein: CASSQDASSYNEQFF
V gene: TRBV9; J gene: TRBJ2-5; clone size: .; D gene: TRBD2; CDR3 DNA: TGTGCCAGCATCGGGACTAGCGGAATGAAAGAGACCCAGTACTTC; CDR3 protein: CASIGTSGMKETQYF
V gene: TRBV12-3/TRBV12-4; J gene: TRBJ1-5; clone size: .; D gene: .; CDR3 DNA: TGTGCCAGCAGTTTCCAGGGTAATCAGCCCCAGCATTTT; CDR3 protein: CASSFQGNQPQHF
V gene: TRBV6-2/TRBV6-3; J gene: TRBJ2-5; clone size: .; D gene: TRBD2; CDR3 DNA: TGTGCCAGCAGTTATCTCATCATGGGTAGCGGGTTACAAGAGACCCAGTACTTC; CDR3 protein: CASSYLIMGSGLQETQYF
V gene: TRBV6-2/TRBV6-3; J gene: TRBJ1-5; clone size: .; D gene: .; CDR3 DNA: TGTGCCAGCAGTCAACGCGGGGGCGCGGGTAGTCAGCCCCAGCATTTT; CDR3 protein: CASSQRGGAGSQPQHF
V gene: TRBV30; J gene: TRBJ1-1; clone size: .; D gene: TRBD1; CDR3 DNA: TGTGCCTGGAGCCGTAGACAGGGGAACACTGAAGCTTTCTTT; CDR3 protein: CAWSRRQGNTEAFF
V gene: TRBV29-1; J gene: TRBJ1-2; clone size: .; D gene: .; CDR3 DNA: TGCAGCGCAACTGACAGGAGGAACTATGGCTACACCTTC; CDR3 protein: CSATDRRNYGYTF
V gene: TRBV28; J gene: TRBJ1-5; clone size: .; D gene: .; CDR3 DNA: TGTGCCAGCAGCAATTCGCCTAGCTTCAATCAGCCCCAGCATTTT; CDR3 protein: CASSNSPSFNQPQHF
V gene: TRBV5-1; J gene: TRBJ2-2; clone size: .; D gene: .; CDR3 DNA: TGCGCCAGCAGCTTGGCCCCTGGAGGGGCGGGGGAGCTGTTTTTT; CDR3 protein: CASSLAPGGAGELFF
V gene: TRBV7-2; J gene: TRBJ2-1; clone size: .; D gene: .; CDR3 DNA: TGTGCCAGCAGCTCACTCCCTTCTCGGAATGAGCAGTTCTTC; CDR3 protein: CASSSLPSRNEQFF
V gene: TRBV9; J gene: TRBJ2-3; clone size: .; D gene: .; CDR3 DNA: TGTGCCAGCAGCGCCCAAACAGATACGCAGTATTTT; CDR3 protein: CASSAQTDTQYF
V gene: TRBV30; J gene: TRBJ2-1; clone size: few; D gene: TRBD1; CDR3 DNA: TGTGCCTGGAGTCCACCACCGGGACAGGGCTCCTACAATGAGCAGTTCTTC; CDR3 protein: CAWSPPPGQGSYNEQFF